Below, 16 T cell receptor beta chains from the same sample are listed, as sequenced in a study of blood T cell repertoires in COVID-19. TCRdb's copy holds only in-frame clones and misses some; the assay was immunoSEQ multiplex PCR. The sample lists roughly 190,000 clones, roughly 85% seen once, with around 8% in the top ten. Sequencing was performed on peripheral blood. These receptor sequences come from a woman aged 55-70 years with acute or convalescent COVID-19.

The chain couples TRBV3-1 (or the pseudogene TRBV3-2) to TRBJ2-2, with 8 positions matching TRBD2. Germline CDR1 LGHDT, CDR2 YNNKEL (reference sequence). CDR3 length equals 19 residues. The ends lost 0 bases at V and 1 base at J; junction bases unmatched: 10. CDR3 protein: CASSQDFPLSGRNTGELFF. CDR3 DNA sequence: TGTGCCAGCAGCCAAGACTTCCCCTTAAGCGGGAGGAACACCGGGGAGCTGTTTTTT.

The CDR3 is CAISSGTLSYEQYF. The CDR3 coding sequence is TGTGCCATCAGCTCCGGGACACTCTCCTACGAGCAGTACTTC. The chain employs TRBV10-3 and TRBJ2-7; a weak D match, TRBD1 (6 bases). The V gene lost 6 bases and the J gene lost 0 bases, with 12 bases spanning the gap. The CDR3 contains 14 residues. CDR1 and CDR2 from the germline V gene are ENHRY and SYGVKD.

V gene TRBV6-5 combines with J gene TRBJ1-2; 9 bases match TRBD1. Germline values: CDR1 MNHEY, CDR2 SVGAGI. Trimming cost V 4 bases and J 6 bases; bases outside gene matches: 12. The CDR3 covers 16 residues. CDR3 loop: CASSSRMGDRANGYTF. In DNA form, the CDR3 reads TGTGCCAGCAGTTCCCGCATGGGGGACAGGGCAAATGGCTACACCTTC.

The J gene is TRBJ2-7, the V gene TRBV28; TRBD2 might be the D (6 bases). The CDR3 is 13 residues long. The ends were cut back, 7 bases at V and 3 bases at J, with 13 bases in the middle. Germline CDR1 MDHEN, CDR2 SYDVKM. This CDR3 reads CASTSRRGYEQYF. The CDR3 DNA reads as TGTGCCAGCACCTCTAGGCGGGGCTACGAGCAGTACTTC.

The chain is built from TRBV20-1 and TRBJ1-1; no reliable D call. Germline V lookup: CDR1 DFQATT, CDR2 SNEGSKA (reference sequence). The CDR3 is made up of 10 amino acids. V was cut by 3 bases and J by 7 bases, with 6 bases left in between. The CDR3: CSASRGEAFF. CDR3 nucleotide sequence: TGCAGTGCTAGCAGAGGTGAAGCTTTCTTT.

This CDR3 reads CASSVDSGSSTDTQYF. The CDR3 DNA follows: TGTGCCAGCAGCGTAGACAGCGGTTCTAGCACAGATACGCAGTATTTT. The chain links TRBV9 to TRBJ2-3, with a tentative D call TRBD2 (5 bases). This CDR3 is 16 amino acids long. V was trimmed by 0 bases and J by 0 bases, leaving 11 bases between them. Per germline, CDR1 SGDLS and CDR2 YYNGEE.

The chain joins TRBV11-1 to TRBJ2-5; D remains unclear. Trimming cost V 1 base and J 3 bases, with 3 bases left between them. CDR3 length equals 12 residues. Germline V CDR1 and CDR2: SGHAT, FQDESV (reference sequence). CDR3 region: CASSLDKETQYF. The CDR3 bases are TGTGCCAGCAGCTTAGACAAAGAGACCCAGTACTTC.

The rearrangement joins TRBV4-1 to TRBJ1-5; possible D gene TRBD1, 5 bases. CDR1 is MGHRA, CDR2 YSYEKL, per germline. The CDR3 has 16 residues. The V and J ends lost 0 bases and 4 bases respectively, with 13 bases between them. CDR3 DNA: TGCGCCAGCAGCCAAGAGTGGGGGGGGTGGAATCAGCCCCAGCATTTT. Its translation: CASSQEWGGWNQPQHF.

This clone was observed once. This CDR3 is CASSLTPGQDSGNTIYF. The CDR3 bases are TGTGCCAGCAGCCTCACACCAGGACAGGACTCTGGAAACACCATATATTTT. The rearrangement links TRBV9 to TRBJ1-3; 7 nucleotides agree with TRBD1. The CDR3 sequence is 17 residues long. Germline CDR1 SGDLS, CDR2 YYNGEE. The V gene end was trimmed by 4 bases and the J gene end by 0 bases; junction bases not matched to a gene: 10.

The rearrangement links TRBV19 to TRBJ2-5; D not resolved. The CDR3 consists of 13 residues. The V end was cut by 1 base, the J end by 5 bases, with 8 bases between. Germline CDR1 is LNHDA and CDR2 is SQIVND (reference sequence). The CDR3: CASSIGHRETQYF. The CDR3 nucleotides read TGTGCCAGTAGTATAGGCCACCGGGAGACCCAGTACTTC.

The chain has TRBV2 and TRBJ2-7, with 10 positions matching TRBD1. This CDR3 has 14 amino acids. Unmatched junction bases numbered 6, after V lost 4 bases and J lost 6 bases. The germline V gene has CDR1 SNHLY and CDR2 FYNNEI. CDR3 sequence (DNA): TGTGCCAGCAGTGGAGACAGGGGGCGCCTCGAGCAGTACTTC. It yields the protein CASSGDRGRLEQYF.

V gene TRBV19 combines with J gene TRBJ2-1, with 9 nucleotides matching TRBD2. The V gene's germline CDR1 is LNHDA and CDR2 SQIVND (reference sequence). There are 16 residues in the CDR3. J was trimmed by 0 bases and V by 6 bases; bases with no gene match: 6. In nucleotides, the CDR3 is TGTGCCAGTAGCCGGCTAGCGGGGTTCTCCTACAATGAGCAGTTCTTC. Residues: CASSRLAGFSYNEQFF.

The chain couples TRBV5-4 to TRBJ2-1, with D unresolved. The germline CDR1 and CDR2 sequences are SGHNT and YYREEE (reference sequence). Trimming took off 0 bases at V and 8 bases at J, with 6 bases between the two ends. This CDR3 has 12 residues. In DNA form, the CDR3 reads TGTGCCAGCAGCTTGGATGGCTATGAGCAGTTCTTC. Translation gives CASSLDGYEQFF. Full variable domain (outside the CDR3, taken from reference TRBV5-4 and TRBJ2-1): ETGVTQSPTHLIKTRGQQVTLRCSSQSGHNTVSWYQQALGQGPQFIFQYYREEENGRGNFPPRFSGLQFPNYSSELNVNALELDDSALYLCASSLDGYEQFFGPGTRLTVL.

V is TRBV29-1 and J is TRBJ1-4, with a tentative D call TRBD1 (6 bases). V dropped 6 bases and J dropped 7 bases, with 18 bases sitting between them. From germline, CDR1 is SQVTM and CDR2 ANQGSEA. This CDR3 is built from 14 residues. This CDR3 reads CSVGQGGAFEKLFF. The CDR3 bases are TGCAGCGTCGGGCAAGGGGGGGCTTTTGAAAAACTGTTTTTT.

The rearrangement links TRBV5-1 to TRBJ2-2; 7 positions match TRBD1. CDR3 size: 16 residues. The germline V gene encodes CDR1 SGHRS and CDR2 YFSETQ. Unmatched junction bases numbered 14, after V lost 4 bases and J lost 8 bases. CDR3 sequence: CASSLGQAAHGGELFF. In DNA, the CDR3 is TGCGCCAGCAGCCTTGGACAGGCCGCCCACGGAGGGGAGCTGTTTTTT.

The J gene is TRBJ2-2, the V gene TRBV3-1 (or the pseudogene TRBV3-2); the match to TRBD2 covers 8 bases. The V gene end was trimmed by 3 bases and the J gene end by 7 bases; junction bases not matched to a gene: 10. This CDR3 is 16 amino acids long. Germline values: CDR1 LGHDT, CDR2 YNNKEL (reference sequence). CDR3 sequence: CASSQGAAGVFGELFF. Written as DNA, the CDR3 is TGTGCCAGCAGCCAGGGGGCAGCGGGAGTTTTCGGGGAGCTGTTTTTT.